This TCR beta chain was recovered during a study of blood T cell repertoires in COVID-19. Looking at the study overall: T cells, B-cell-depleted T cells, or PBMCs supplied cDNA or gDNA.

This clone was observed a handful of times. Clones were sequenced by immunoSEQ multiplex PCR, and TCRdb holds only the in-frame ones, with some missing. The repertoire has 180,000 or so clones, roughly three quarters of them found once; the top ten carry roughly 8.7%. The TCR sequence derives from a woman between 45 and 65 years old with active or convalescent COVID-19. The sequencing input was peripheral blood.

CDR3 sequence reads: CASSPRVASGTGELFF. DNA of the CDR3: TGTGCCAGCTCACCTCGGGTAGCGTCTGGGACCGGGGAGCTGTTTTTT. The gene calls are TRBV18 and TRBJ2-2; TRBD2 might be the D (5 bases). This CDR3 comprises 16 residues. In germline, CDR1 is KGHSH, CDR2 LQKENI. V lost 3 bases and J lost 5, with 16 bases in between.